The 23 T cell receptor beta chains below come from one sample, sequenced in a study of human T cells and chemical hapten exposure. MiXCR, applied by TCRdb to the RACE reads, yields one record per CDR3 protein. The data show some 400,000 distinct CDR3 sequences, roughly 4.6% seen once. The time point: pre-sensitization, week 0. Treatment specified: therapeutic diphenylcyclopropenone sensitization with weekly scalp DPC. The source was whole blood, collected in connection with sensitization to the hapten diphenylcyclopropenone (DPC). These receptors all come from a woman aged 45-65 years with alopecia areata. Some clones in this sample may be carry-over from other donors' samples.

This clonotype came up many times. The chain joins TRBV12-3 or TRBV12-4 to TRBJ2-5, with 7 bases aligning to TRBD1. This CDR3 contains 13 residues. J was trimmed by 1 base and V by 6 bases; bases with no gene match: 2. The CDR3 nucleotides read TGTGCCAGCAGCTGGACAGGCCAAGAGACCCAGTACTTC. Amino acid sequence: CASSWTGQETQYF.

This clonotype appeared many times. The chain uses TRBV20-1 and TRBJ2-1; 9 nucleotides align to TRBD2. Germline CDR1 and CDR2: DFQATT and SNEGSKA (reference sequence). The CDR3 consists of 17 residues. The V gene end was trimmed by 6 bases and the J gene end by 4 bases; junction bases not matched to a gene: 16. In DNA form, the CDR3 reads TGCAGTGCCTTCTCCGGCGGGGGGGGAGTATCGTACAATGAGCAGTTCTTC. It translates to CSAFSGGGGVSYNEQFF.

This clonotype has at least ten counts. The chain is built from TRBV12-3 or TRBV12-4 and TRBJ2-7; D is ambiguous. The ends were cut back, 3 bases at V and 6 bases at J, with 12 bases in the middle. The CDR3 totals 13 residues. CDR3 DNA sequence: TGTGCCAGCAGTTTCGCCGTTGGTCGCGAGCAGTACTTC. Protein: CASSFAVGREQYF.

In its sample, this clonotype was seen once. A far larger clone is one base from this, pointing to a likely read error. The rearrangement links TRBV2 to TRBJ1-3, with D unresolved. Germline CDR1 and CDR2: SNHLY and FYNNEI. The CDR3 spans 12 residues. Trimming pared 7 bases from V and 0 bases from J, leaving 4 bases between. The CDR3, as DNA: TGTGCCAGCACCCCCTCTGGAAACACCATATATTTT. Its translation is CASTPSGNTIYF.

This clonotype was recorded many times. V gene TRBV5-1 combines with J gene TRBJ2-5, with TRBD1 matching over 9 bases. V gave up 4 bases and J gave up 12 bases; unmatched junction bases: 4. There are 11 residues in the CDR3. Germline loops: CDR1 SGHRS, CDR2 YFSETQ. This chain's CDR3 is CASSSRDREYF. In nucleotides, the CDR3 is TGCGCCAGCAGCAGCCGGGACAGGGAGTACTTC.

This clonotype was seen many times. The chain uses TRBV27 and TRBJ2-6, with D possibly TRBD2 on 6 matching bases. Deletions cut 6 bases from V and 3 bases from J, with 15 bases between. The CDR3 length is 16 residues. Germline-derived CDR1 and CDR2 are MNHEY and SMNVEV (reference sequence). The CDR3 nucleotides read TGTGCCAGCAGGGTAAGGGGAGGTAGTGGGGCCAACGTCCTGACTTTC. Protein: CASRVRGGSGANVLTF.

This clonotype turned up a few times. The chain joins TRBV27 to TRBJ2-3, with unresolved D. Trimming took 6 bases from V and 2 from J, leaving 9 bases between them. There are 13 residues in the CDR3. CDR1 and CDR2 from the germline V gene are MNHEY and SMNVEV (reference sequence). The CDR3 coding sequence is TGTGCCAGCAGCGACCTACCCACAGATACGCAGTATTTT. Translating gives CASSDLPTDTQYF.

This clonotype was counted only a few times. The genes are TRBV10-3 and TRBJ1-1; D unclear. V was shortened by 2 bases and J by 4 bases, with 11 bases between the two germline ends. The CDR3 is made up of 14 amino acids. The germline V gene has CDR1 ENHRY and CDR2 SYGVKD. CDR3 protein: CAISEGTKSTEAFF. The CDR3 DNA reads as TGTGCCATCAGTGAGGGAACAAAGAGCACTGAAGCTTTCTTT.

About this clonotype: A read error may explain this, as a much larger clone is one base away. CDR3 sequence: CASSYDQTYEQYF. The CDR3 bases are TGTGCCAGCAGTTACGACCAGACCTACGAGCAGTACTTC. The gene calls are TRBV6-5 and TRBJ2-7, with D uncertain. CDR1 MNHEY and CDR2 SVGAGI come from the germline V gene. The CDR3 is 13 amino acids. V lost 2 bases and J lost 2, with 7 bases in between.

Concerning this clonotype itself: Sequence at one end of the junction differs from germline and may be a read error. This chain joins TRBV3-1 and TRBJ1-4; no clear D gene. CDR1 is LGHDT and CDR2 is YNNKEL in the germline V gene (reference sequence). The length of the CDR3 is 12 residues. In DNA form, the CDR3 reads TGTGCCAGCAGCCCATCTAAGGAAAAACTGTTTTTT. It translates to CASSPSKEKLFF.

This clonotype has only a few counts. This rearrangement joins TRBV11-2 to TRBJ1-3; tentative D call: TRBD1 (6 bases). Trimming pared 5 bases from V and 0 bases from J, leaving 17 bases between. Looked up from germline, CDR1 is SGHAT and CDR2 is FQNNGV. The length of the CDR3 is 17 residues. The CDR3 DNA is TGTGCCAGCAGCGGCCAAGGTCCAGGGGTCTCTGGAAACACCATATATTTT. It is translated as CASSGQGPGVSGNTIYF.

In its sample, this clonotype was seen many times. The V and J genes are TRBV20-1 and TRBJ2-3, with TRBD2 identical over 10 bases. In germline, CDR1 is DFQATT, CDR2 SNEGSKA (reference sequence). V gave up 2 bases and J gave up 4 bases; unmatched junction bases: 15. The CDR3 contains 18 residues. In nucleotides, the CDR3 is TGCAGTGCTAGATCCGCTAGCGGGGGATCTCCCAGGGCAGATACGCAGTATTTT. Translation gives CSARSASGGSPRADTQYF.

The table lists this clonotype with many counts. The chain employs TRBV7-2 and TRBJ2-6; 9 positions match TRBD1. This CDR3 is 18 amino acids long. With 5 bases clipped from V and 5 bases from J, the junction kept 13 bases outside the gene matches. Germline CDR1 is SGHTA and CDR2 is FQGNSA. The CDR3 DNA is TGTGCCAGCAGCCCCCGGCCGGGACAGGGTATGAGGGCCAACGTCCTGACTTTC. This codes for CASSPRPGQGMRANVLTF.

There are many counts of this clonotype. J is TRBJ2-7 and V is TRBV20-1; perhaps TRBD2 as D (5 bases). Deletions cut 0 bases from V and 3 bases from J, with 9 bases between. This CDR3 is built from 13 residues. Per the germline V gene, CDR1 is DFQATT and CDR2 is SNEGSKA (reference sequence). CDR3 residues: CSARDGGSYEQYF. The CDR3, as DNA: TGCAGTGCTAGAGATGGAGGTAGCTACGAGCAGTACTTC.

This clonotype appeared a few times. This rearrangement joins TRBV6-5 to TRBJ2-5; tentatively, D is TRBD2 (7 bases). Trimming took 6 bases from V and 5 from J, leaving 16 bases between them. This CDR3 contains 14 residues. Germline loops: CDR1 MNHEY, CDR2 SVGAGI. The CDR3 sequence: CASSPWGGVETQYF. The CDR3 DNA reads as TGTGCCAGCAGCCCGTGGGGGGGCGTGGAGACCCAGTACTTC.

This clonotype was seen a few times. The rearrangement joins TRBV6-1 to TRBJ1-1; TRBD1 matches 8 bases. The CDR3 loop spans 14 amino acids. CDR1 MNHNS and CDR2 SASEGT come from the germline V gene. V shed 8 bases and J 1 base; nucleotides not matched to a gene: 6. The CDR3 nucleotides read TGTGCCAGCGGAGAGGACAGGGCGAACACTGAAGCTTTCTTT. Translating it yields CASGEDRANTEAFF.

This clonotype was seen ten or more times. The V gene is TRBV6-2 or TRBV6-3, the J gene TRBJ2-3; D gene unclear. The germline V gene encodes CDR1 MNHEY and CDR2 SVGEGT. The CDR3 runs 13 residues. V lost 4 bases and J 2 bases, leaving 7 bases between the germline ends. CDR3 DNA sequence: TGTGCCAGCAGTTCGCCGGTCACAGATACGCAGTATTTT. This codes for CASSSPVTDTQYF.

This chain links TRBV20-1 with TRBJ2-1, with D maybe TRBD2 (5 bases). V lost 0 bases and J lost 0, with 9 bases in between. The CDR3 runs to 15 residues. Germline V gives CDR1 DFQATT, CDR2 SNEGSKA (reference sequence). The CDR3 region has the DNA TGCAGTGCTAGAGATAGAACTAGCTCCTACAATGAGCAGTTCTTC. Encoded protein: CSARDRTSSYNEQFF.

This clonotype came up many times. This chain connects TRBV7-9 to TRBJ2-2, with a weak D call TRBD1 (5 bases). Trimming left V 6 bases short and J 0 bases short, with 17 bases between. This CDR3 is built from 17 residues. Germline V CDR1 and CDR2: SEHNR, FQNEAQ (reference sequence). CDR3 region: CASSPPEGVTNTGELFF. The CDR3 bases are TGTGCCAGCAGTCCACCTGAAGGGGTAACGAACACCGGGGAGCTGTTTTTT.

Many counts were recorded for this clonotype. This sequence joins TRBV12-3 or TRBV12-4 and TRBJ2-7; D possibly corresponds to TRBD2 (6 bases). The CDR3 totals 12 residues. V lost 5 bases, J lost 7 bases, and 12 bases lay in between. CDR3 DNA sequence: TGTGCCAGCAGTCTCCCAGGGAGGGAGCAGTACTTC. The encoded protein is CASSLPGREQYF.

The table lists this clonotype with a few counts. The chain is built from TRBV4-1 and TRBJ2-7; tentatively, D is TRBD1 (8 bases). Trimming pared 3 bases from V and 4 bases from J, leaving 13 bases between. Per germline, CDR1 MGHRA and CDR2 YSYEKL. CDR3 length: 14 amino acids. This CDR3 is CASSQTQGGYEQYF. Written as DNA, the CDR3 is TGCGCCAGCAGCCAGACACAGGGGGGGTACGAGCAGTACTTC.

This clonotype was observed many times. This sequence joins TRBV7-9 and TRBJ1-4; D is possibly TRBD1 (5 bases). This CDR3 region has 14 residues. V lost 5 bases and J 8 bases, leaving 15 bases between the germline ends. CDR1 and CDR2 from the germline V gene are SEHNR and FQNEAQ (reference sequence). The DNA of the CDR3 is TGTGCCAGCAGCCCCAGGGAGGGGCGAGAAAAACTGTTTTTT. It translates to CASSPREGREKLFF.

This clonotype was counted at least ten times. The chain recombines TRBV6-2 or TRBV6-3 with TRBJ2-7; 7 nucleotides line up with TRBD1. V was pared by 4 bases and J by 4 bases, with 10 bases of the junction left unmatched. The germline CDR1 and CDR2 sequences are MNHEY and SVGEGT. The CDR3 has 15 residues. This CDR3 is CASSSLGKGAYEQYF. In nucleotides, the CDR3 is TGTGCCAGCAGTTCCCTAGGAAAGGGGGCTTACGAGCAGTACTTC.